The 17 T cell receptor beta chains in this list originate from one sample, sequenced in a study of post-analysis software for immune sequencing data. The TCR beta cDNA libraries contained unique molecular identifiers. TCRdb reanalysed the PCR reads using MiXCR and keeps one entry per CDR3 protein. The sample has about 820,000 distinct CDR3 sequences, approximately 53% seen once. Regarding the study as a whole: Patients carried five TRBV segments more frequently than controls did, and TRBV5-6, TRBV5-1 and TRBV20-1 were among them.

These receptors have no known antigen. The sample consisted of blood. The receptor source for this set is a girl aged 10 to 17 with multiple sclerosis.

The chain's CDR3 is CASSLLEYGYTF. CDR3 DNA: TGTGCCAGCAGTTTGTTGGAGTATGGCTACACCTTC. V and J are TRBV12-3 or TRBV12-4 and TRBJ1-2; D gene unclear. Trimming removed 3 bases at V and 5 bases at J, with 7 bases between. This CDR3 contains 12 residues.

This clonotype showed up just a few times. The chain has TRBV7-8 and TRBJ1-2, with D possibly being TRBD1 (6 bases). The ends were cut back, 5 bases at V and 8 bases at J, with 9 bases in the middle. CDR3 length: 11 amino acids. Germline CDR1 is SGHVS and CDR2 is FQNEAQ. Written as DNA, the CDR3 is TGTGCCAGCAGCCCAGGACAGGGCTACACCTTC. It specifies CASSPGQGYTF.

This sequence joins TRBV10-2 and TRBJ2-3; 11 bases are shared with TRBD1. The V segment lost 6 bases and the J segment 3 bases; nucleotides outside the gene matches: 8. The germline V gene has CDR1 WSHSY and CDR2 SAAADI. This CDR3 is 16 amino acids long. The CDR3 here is CASSSTGTGGTDTQYF. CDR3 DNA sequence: TGCGCCAGCAGCAGCACCGGGACAGGGGGTACAGATACGCAGTATTTT.

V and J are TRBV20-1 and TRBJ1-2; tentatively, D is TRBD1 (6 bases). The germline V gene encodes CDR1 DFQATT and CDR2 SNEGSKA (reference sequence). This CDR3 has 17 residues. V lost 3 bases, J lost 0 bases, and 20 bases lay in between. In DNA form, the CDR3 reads TGCAGTGCTAGGTCTACAGGGATGGGTCCCTCTAACTATGGCTACACCTTC. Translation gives CSARSTGMGPSNYGYTF.

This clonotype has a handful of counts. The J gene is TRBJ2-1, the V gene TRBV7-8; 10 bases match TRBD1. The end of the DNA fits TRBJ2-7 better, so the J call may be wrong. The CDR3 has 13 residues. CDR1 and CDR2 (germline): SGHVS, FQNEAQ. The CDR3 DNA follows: TGTGCCAGCAGGACTGGACAGGGGGGAGAGCAGTACTTC. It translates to CASRTGQGGEQYF.

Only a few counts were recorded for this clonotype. The CDR3 DNA follows: TGTGCCAGCAGTAGGAGTCAGGGCCAAGAGACCCAGTACTTC. Its protein product is CASSRSQGQETQYF. The genes are TRBV12-3 or TRBV12-4 and TRBJ2-5; the D gene is possibly TRBD1 (5 bases). This CDR3 has 14 amino acids. The germline V and J ends were trimmed by 5 bases and 1 base, with 11 bases remaining between them.

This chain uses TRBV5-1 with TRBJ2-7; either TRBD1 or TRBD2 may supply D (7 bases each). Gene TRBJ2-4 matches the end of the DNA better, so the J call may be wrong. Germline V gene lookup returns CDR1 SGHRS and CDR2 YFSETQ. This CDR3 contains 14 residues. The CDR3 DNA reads TGCGCCAGCAGCTTGGCGACAGGGAGGGACATTCAGTACTTC. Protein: CASSLATGRDIQYF.

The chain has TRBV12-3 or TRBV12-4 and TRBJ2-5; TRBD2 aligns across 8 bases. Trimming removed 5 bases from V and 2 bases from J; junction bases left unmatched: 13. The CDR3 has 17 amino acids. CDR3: CASSKRVASGPQETQYF. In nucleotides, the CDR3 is TGTGCCAGCAGTAAGCGAGTGGCTAGCGGGCCTCAAGAGACCCAGTACTTC.

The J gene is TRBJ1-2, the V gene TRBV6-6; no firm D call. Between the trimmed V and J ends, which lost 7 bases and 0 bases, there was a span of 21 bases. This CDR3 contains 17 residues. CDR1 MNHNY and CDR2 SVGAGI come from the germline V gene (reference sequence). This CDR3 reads CASNPSGSSVPNYGYTF. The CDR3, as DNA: TGTGCCAGCAACCCTAGCGGCAGCTCCGTCCCTAACTATGGCTACACCTTC.

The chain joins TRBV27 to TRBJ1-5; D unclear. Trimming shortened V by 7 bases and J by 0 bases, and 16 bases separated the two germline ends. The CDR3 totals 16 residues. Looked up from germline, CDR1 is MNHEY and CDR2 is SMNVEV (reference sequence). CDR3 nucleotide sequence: TGTGCCAGCAACCCTTTGAGACCTTATAGCAATCAGCCCCAGCATTTT. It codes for CASNPLRPYSNQPQHF.

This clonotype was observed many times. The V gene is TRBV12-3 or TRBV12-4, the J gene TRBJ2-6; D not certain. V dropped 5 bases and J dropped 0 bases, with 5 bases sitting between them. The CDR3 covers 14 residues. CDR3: CASSPHSGANVLTF. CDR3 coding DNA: TGTGCCAGCAGTCCCCACTCTGGGGCCAACGTCCTGACTTTC.

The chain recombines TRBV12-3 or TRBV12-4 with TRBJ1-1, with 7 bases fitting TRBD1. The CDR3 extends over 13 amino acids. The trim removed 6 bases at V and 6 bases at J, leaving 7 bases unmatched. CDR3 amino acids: CASRDTGVAEAFF. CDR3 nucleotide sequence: TGTGCCAGCAGGGACACAGGGGTGGCTGAAGCTTTCTTT.

The CDR3 sequence is CSARDRALYNEQFF. CDR3 nucleotide sequence: TGCAGCGCCCGGGACAGGGCCTTATACAATGAGCAGTTCTTC. The V gene is TRBV29-1, the J gene TRBJ2-1, with 9 bases matching TRBD1. The length of the CDR3 is 14 residues. After removal of 7 bases from V and 4 bases from J, the junction contained 8 bases not matched to a gene. Germline assignment: CDR1 SQVTM and CDR2 ANQGSEA.

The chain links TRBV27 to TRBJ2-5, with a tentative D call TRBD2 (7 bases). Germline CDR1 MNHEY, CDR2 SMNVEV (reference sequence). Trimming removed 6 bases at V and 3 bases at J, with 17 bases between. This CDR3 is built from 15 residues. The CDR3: CASSAWGGAEETQYF. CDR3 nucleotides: TGTGCCAGCAGCGCTTGGGGGGGCGCGGAAGAGACCCAGTACTTC.

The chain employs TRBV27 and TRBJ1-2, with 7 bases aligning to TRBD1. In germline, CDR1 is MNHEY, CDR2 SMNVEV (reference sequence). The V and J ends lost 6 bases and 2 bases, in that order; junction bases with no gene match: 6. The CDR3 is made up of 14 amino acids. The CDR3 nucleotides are TGTGCCAGCAGCTCCCAGACAGGGAACTATGGCTACACCTTC. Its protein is CASSSQTGNYGYTF.

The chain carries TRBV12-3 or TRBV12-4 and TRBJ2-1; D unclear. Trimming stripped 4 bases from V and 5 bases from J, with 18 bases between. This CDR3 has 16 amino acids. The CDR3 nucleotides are TGTGCCAGCAGTTCATACACCGCAGGCCCCGACAATGAGCAGTTCTTC. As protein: CASSSYTAGPDNEQFF.

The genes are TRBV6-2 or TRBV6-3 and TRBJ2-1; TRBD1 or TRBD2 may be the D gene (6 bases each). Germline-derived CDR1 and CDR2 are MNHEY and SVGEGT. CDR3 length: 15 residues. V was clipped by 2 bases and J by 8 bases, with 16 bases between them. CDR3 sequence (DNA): TGTGCCAGCAGTTACATAGGGGGGCCCTTGGATGAGCAGTTCTTC. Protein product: CASSYIGGPLDEQFF.